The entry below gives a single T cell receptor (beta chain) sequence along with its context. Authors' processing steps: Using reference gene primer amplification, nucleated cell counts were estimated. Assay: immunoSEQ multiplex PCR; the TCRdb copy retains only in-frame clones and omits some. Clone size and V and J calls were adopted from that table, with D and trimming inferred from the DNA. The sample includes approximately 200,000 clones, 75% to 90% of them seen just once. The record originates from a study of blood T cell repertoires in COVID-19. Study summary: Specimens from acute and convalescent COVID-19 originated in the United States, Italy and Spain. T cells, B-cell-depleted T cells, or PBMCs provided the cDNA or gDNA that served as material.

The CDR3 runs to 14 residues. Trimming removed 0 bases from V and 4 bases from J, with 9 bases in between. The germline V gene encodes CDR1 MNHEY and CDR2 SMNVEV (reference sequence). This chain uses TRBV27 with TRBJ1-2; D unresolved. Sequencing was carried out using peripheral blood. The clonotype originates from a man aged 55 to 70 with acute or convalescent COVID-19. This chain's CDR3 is CASSLSLPGYGYTF. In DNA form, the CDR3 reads TGTGCCAGCAGTTTATCGCTCCCCGGCTATGGCTACACCTTC.